Shown below are 10 T cell receptor beta chains from a single sample sequenced in a study of beta chain bispecific antibodies for T cell cancers. The study, taken as a whole, reports: In these mixed samples, most targeted TRBV reads derived from the leukemia cell line.

TCRdb ran MiXCR on the 5' RACE reads and lists one entry per CDR3 protein. The table records 8,400 or so distinct CDR3 sequences, 2.2% of them present only once. What these receptors recognize is not known. Blood mononuclear cells were expanded for around three days using either OKT3 anti-CD3 antibody or CD3/CD28 beads. This sample comprised T cells from a healthy donor cultured with Jurkat leukemia cells, obtained from a culture containing an anti-CD19 bispecific antibody. The receptor source for this set is a human donor in good health. Some clones in this sample may be carry-over from other donors' samples.

This clonotype was counted ten times or more. The chain combines TRBV5-1 with TRBJ1-1, with TRBD1 identical over 8 bases. The CDR3 loop spans 14 amino acids. Germline V gene data show CDR1 as SGHRS and CDR2 as YFSETQ. V lost 6 bases and J lost 1; bases outside the gene matches: 5. In DNA, the CDR3 is TGCGCCAGCAACGGACAGGGTTCGAACACTGAAGCTTTCTTT. This gives the protein CASNGQGSNTEAFF.

This clonotype was seen many times. The chain combines TRBV3-1 with TRBJ1-1, with 9 nucleotides matching TRBD1. This CDR3 has 14 amino acids. V dropped 4 bases and J dropped 5; count of bases not matched to a gene: 5. Germline assignment: CDR1 LGHDT and CDR2 YNNKEL (reference sequence). This chain's CDR3 is CASSRRDRVTEAFF. DNA of the CDR3: TGTGCCAGCAGCCGCCGGGACAGGGTTACTGAAGCTTTCTTT. The whole variable domain, filled in from reference TRBV3-1 and TRBJ1-1, reads DTAVSQTPKYLVTQMGNDKSIKCEQNLGHDTMYWYKQDSKKFLKIMFSYNNKELIINETVPNRFSPKSPDKAHLNLHINSLELGDSAVYFCASSRRDRVTEAFFGQGTRLTVV.

The chain joins TRBV2 to TRBJ2-7; D remains ambiguous. V was cut by 6 bases and J by 0 bases, with 9 bases left in between. Germline loops: CDR1 SNHLY, CDR2 FYNNEI. There are 13 residues in the CDR3. CDR3 sequence: CASRRMGSYEQYF. Written as DNA, the CDR3 is TGTGCCAGCAGGAGAATGGGCTCCTACGAGCAGTACTTC.

This clonotype was seen ten or more times. The V call is TRBV20-1, the J call TRBJ2-7; 11 bases map to TRBD1. Germline values: CDR1 DFQATT, CDR2 SNEGSKA (reference sequence). Unmatched junction bases numbered 10, after V lost 3 bases and J lost 6 bases. The length of the CDR3 is 15 residues. The CDR3 bases are TGCAGTGCTAGCCGGACAGGGGGCAAATACTTCGAGCAGTACTTC. Translating gives CSASRTGGKYFEQYF.

In this sample, this clonotype turned up many times. V and J are TRBV6-6 and TRBJ2-3, with D perhaps TRBD2 (5 bases). The CDR3 is 14 residues long. CDR1 is MNHNY, CDR2 SVGAGI, per germline (reference sequence). V shed 7 bases and J shed 1 base, with 12 bases lying between them. Written as DNA, the CDR3 is TGTGCCAGCAACGGGGTAGCCCGCACAGATACGCAGTATTTT. Protein sequence: CASNGVARTDTQYF.

This chain joins TRBV12-3 or TRBV12-4 and TRBJ2-5; 10 bases are shared with TRBD2. V was clipped by 4 bases and J by 0 bases; unmatched bases: 2. This CDR3 region has 15 residues. This chain's CDR3 is CASSSLAGDQETQYF. CDR3 bases: TGTGCCAGCAGTTCCCTAGCGGGGGACCAAGAGACCCAGTACTTC.

Ten or more counts support this clonotype. This sequence joins TRBV7-3 and TRBJ2-1; 14 bases match TRBD2. The CDR3 extends over 20 amino acids. The V and J ends lost 1 base and 4 bases, in that order; junction bases with no gene match: 12. The V gene's germline CDR1 is SGHTA and CDR2 FQGTGA. The CDR3 spells CASSLNSRLAGGIYYNEQFF. CDR3 bases: TGTGCCAGCAGCTTAAATTCCCGACTAGCGGGGGGGATCTATTACAATGAGCAGTTCTTC.

This clonotype was detected many times. This rearrangement joins TRBV27 to TRBJ1-6; 10 positions agree with TRBD1. J was trimmed by 7 bases and V by 5 bases; bases with no gene match: 23. CDR1 and CDR2 (germline): MNHEY, SMNVEV (reference sequence). The CDR3 has 21 amino acids. The CDR3 DNA is TGTGCCAGCAGTCCTCTACCTGGTCGAGGACAGGGGGTGGGAGGGAATTCACCCCTCCACTTT. It codes for CASSPLPGRGQGVGGNSPLHF.

The chain uses TRBV6-6 and TRBJ2-7; D is possibly TRBD1 or TRBD2 (5 bases each). The V gene's germline CDR1 is MNHNY and CDR2 SVGAGI (reference sequence). The CDR3 extends over 18 amino acids. Trimming removed 2 bases from V and 1 base from J, with 21 bases in between. The CDR3: CASSYLEGRRPKSYEQYF. The CDR3 DNA follows: TGTGCCAGCAGTTACCTTGAGGGGCGGAGGCCCAAATCCTACGAGCAGTACTTC.

This clonotype was seen ten or more times. The chain combines TRBV27 with TRBJ1-1; 7 nucleotides agree with TRBD1. Trimming cost V 0 bases and J 1 base; bases outside gene matches: 14. Germline CDR1 MNHEY, CDR2 SMNVEV (reference sequence). The CDR3 totals 19 residues. Here the CDR3 reads CASSLSFSGTGVWNTEAFF. CDR3 nucleotide sequence: TGTGCCAGCAGTTTATCATTTTCCGGTACAGGGGTATGGAACACTGAAGCTTTCTTT.